Following are 17 T cell receptor beta chains from one sample sequenced in a study of tissue T cells after allogeneic stem cell transplantation. Libraries were prepared by immunoSEQ multiplex PCR; TCRdb keeps only in-frame clonotypes and omits some of them. The sample yields about 3,100 clones, 40% to 50% seen once. Time point reported: mouse harvest day 14 after allogeneic transplant. Each mouse received 10^7 T-cell-depleted marrow cells plus 10^6 splenic CD5+ T cells by tail vein. The sample taken for sequencing was gut tissue. These receptors were taken from a female BALB/c mouse given C57BL/6 T cells with graft-versus-host disease after an allogeneic hematopoietic cell transplant.

This clone has a single count. Mouse germline and gene names are used. The read ends 1 residue shy of where the CDR3 ends; the end is completed using the germline J gene. This chain joins TRBV26 and TRBJ2-5; the match to TRBD2 covers 8 bases. The CDR3 loop spans 13 amino acids. The V gene end was trimmed by 2 bases and the J gene end by 5 bases; junction bases not matched to a gene: 0. Looked up from germline, CDR1 is KGHPV and CDR2 is FQNQEV (reference sequence). The chain's CDR3 is CASSLLGGDTQYF. The part of the CDR3 DNA that was read is TGTGCCAGCAGTCTGCTGGGGGGAGACACCCAGTAC.

In its sample, this clone ranks as large. The genes and germline here are from mouse. The CDR3 end falls 1 residue outside the read, so it is completed with the germline J gene. The chain is built from TRBV13-2 and TRBJ1-4, with 8 bases that match TRBD1. The CDR3 sequence is 14 residues long. CDR1 is NNHNN, CDR2 SYGAGS, per germline (reference sequence). With 7 bases clipped from V and 2 bases from J, the junction kept 4 bases outside the gene matches. The chain's CDR3 is CASYGQGSNERLFF. Partial CDR3 DNA: TGTGCCAGCTATGGACAGGGATCCAACGAAAGATTATTT.

By share, this clone counts as hyperexpanded (1% or more). Gene names and germline match the mouse. The read ends 1 residue before the CDR3 terminus; that terminus is restored from the germline J gene. This rearrangement joins TRBV3 to TRBJ2-7, with TRBD2 matching over 9 bases. The CDR3 contains 13 residues. Germline V lookup: CDR1 SNHLY, CDR2 FYNGKV (reference sequence). V shed 6 bases and J 4 bases; nucleotides not matched to a gene: 4. Here the CDR3 reads CASSYGTGYEQYF. CDR3 DNA, as far as it was read: TGTGCCAGCAGTTACGGGACTGGGTATGAACAGTAC.

With regard to this clone: Gene names and germline refer to mouse. From the germline J gene comes the end of the CDR3, since the read stops 1 residue before it. The chain carries TRBV12-1 and TRBJ2-1, with 10 bases lining up with TRBD1. From germline, CDR1 is SGHSN and CDR2 HYEKVE. This CDR3 is built from 15 residues. V shed 1 base, J shed 6 bases, and the junction held 5 bases outside the gene matches. The CDR3 sequence is CASSLSGTGAAEQFF. The sequenced part of the CDR3 DNA is TGTGCCAGCTCTCTTTCCGGGACAGGGGCTGCTGAGCAGTTC.

This clone is medium-sized (0.01 to 0.1%) within its sample. All gene names here are mouse names. The read halts 1 residue ahead of the CDR3 end, with the missing end drawn from the germline J gene. The chain recombines TRBV19 with TRBJ2-7; 7 bases map to TRBD2. J gave up 3 bases and V 7 bases, and 7 bases lay outside the gene matches. This CDR3 has 13 amino acids. The germline CDR1 and CDR2 sequences are FNHDT and SITEND (reference sequence). The sequenced part of the CDR3 DNA is TGTGCCAGCGCCCGGACTGGTCTCTATGAACAGTAC. It yields the protein CASARTGLYEQY. The entire CDR3 protein is CASARTGLYEQYF.

Remarks on this clone: Mouse names are used for the genes. The CDR3 extends 1 residue past the end of the read, so its final part is completed from the germline J gene. The chain links TRBV26 to TRBJ2-5, with 12 bases fitting TRBD2. The CDR3 runs to 14 residues. Per the germline V gene, CDR1 is KGHPV and CDR2 is FQNQEV (reference sequence). V lost 6 bases and J lost 6; bases outside the gene matches: 4. The CDR3 bases that were read are TGTGCCAGCAGCCGCGGGACTGGGGGGGACACCCAGTAC. This codes for CASSRGTGGDTQY. The CDR3 as a whole reads CASSRGTGGDTQYF.

As concerns this clone: Genes here carry mouse names. The CDR3 extends 1 residue past the end of the read, so its final part is completed from the germline J gene. The chain uses TRBV3 and TRBJ1-4; the match to TRBD1 covers 7 bases. Trimming cost V 5 bases and J 3 bases; bases outside gene matches: 6. CDR1 and CDR2 from the germline V gene are SNHLY and FYNGKV (reference sequence). The CDR3 runs 15 residues. CDR3: CASSRQGQTNERLFF. Partial CDR3 DNA: TGTGCCAGCAGCCGCCAGGGACAGACCAACGAAAGATTATTT.

Points on this clone: Gene names and germline match the mouse. Read data end 1 residue before the CDR3 end; the end is taken from the germline J gene. This chain connects TRBV26 to TRBJ1-1, with TRBD1 as a possible D gene (6 bases). The CDR3 is 13 amino acids. V gave up 5 bases and J gave up 3 bases, with 10 bases separating them. Germline lookup yields CDR1 KGHPV and CDR2 FQNQEV (reference sequence). CDR3 protein: CASSYRDYTEVFF. Incomplete CDR3 DNA: TGTGCCAGCAGTTACAGGGATTACACAGAAGTCTTC. The entire variable domain, with the rest obtained from reference TRBV26 and TRBJ1-1, is as follows: NSKVIQTPRYLVKGQGQKAKMRCIPEKGHPVVFWYQQNKNNEFKFLINFQNQEVLQQIDMTEKRFSAECPSNSPCSLEIQSSEAGDSALYLCASSYRDYTEVFFGKGTRLTVV.

In regard to this clone: Genes and germline are mouse. The sequence runs out 1 residue before the end of the CDR3; the remainder is reconstructed from the germline J gene. The V gene is TRBV23, the J gene TRBJ1-2; the D call TRBD1 from the table was never checked on the DNA. Germline CDR1 KGHTA, CDR2 FQNQQP. The CDR3 sequence is 14 residues long. The CDR3: CSSSHDRKNSDYTF. The CDR3 DNA, read in part, is TGCTCCAGCAGTCACGACAGGAAAAACTCCGACTACACC.

A remark on this clone: The listed genes are named as in mouse. The CDR3 sequence is CASSRLGVQDTQYF. The sequenced part of the CDR3 DNA is TGTGCCAGCTCTCGACTGGGGGTCCAAGACACCCAGTAC. V is TRBV12-2 and J is TRBJ2-5; 9 nucleotides agree with TRBD2. Read sequence stops 1 residue before the CDR3 end, and the germline J gene provides the missing end. This CDR3 is 14 amino acids long. Looked up from germline, CDR1 is SGHLS and CDR2 is HYDKME. The V gene end was trimmed by 2 bases and the J gene end by 2 bases; junction bases not matched to a gene: 1.

This clone was observed a few times. Gene and germline names: mouse. The read terminates 1 residue ahead of where the CDR3 ends, so the germline J gene completes it. The V call is TRBV1, the J call TRBJ1-3, with 8 nucleotides matching TRBD1. This CDR3 region has 14 residues. The V gene end was trimmed by 3 bases and the J gene end by 4 bases; junction bases not matched to a gene: 2. From germline, CDR1 is NSQYPW and CDR2 LRSPGD (reference sequence). The CDR3 loop is CTCSATGGGNTLYF. CDR3 bases read: TGCACCTGCAGTGCTACAGGGGGGGGAAATACGCTCTAT.

Notes on this clone: Gene names are mouse gene names. The sequenced fragment ends 1 residue before the CDR3 boundary, so the rest is inferred from the germline J gene. V is TRBV26 and J is TRBJ1-6, with D perhaps matching TRBD1 (5 bases). TRBJ1-6 carries the ORF label, with uncertain function. The V gene's germline CDR1 is KGHPV and CDR2 FQNQEV (reference sequence). The ends were cut back, 3 bases at V and 7 bases at J, with 7 bases in the middle. CDR3 length equals 13 residues. The DNA read from the CDR3 is TGTGCCAGCAGTCTAGGGGTCAATTCGCCCCTCTAC. Protein: CASSLGVNSPLY. From start to end, the CDR3 is CASSLGVNSPLYF.

This clone was detected only once. Genes and germline are mouse. Sequencing ends 1 residue short of the CDR3 end; the germline J gene provides the rest. The chain carries TRBV12-1 and TRBJ2-3; 12 bases map to TRBD2. Germline values: CDR1 SGHSN, CDR2 HYEKVE. The CDR3 is 16 residues long. Losses at the gene ends were 4 bases for V and 3 bases for J; bases not matched to a gene: 7. The covered CDR3 bases are TGTGCCAGCTCACCTCCCGGGACTGGGGGGGCAGAAACGCTGTAT. Its protein is CASSPPGTGGAETLY. From start to end, the CDR3 is CASSPPGTGGAETLYF.

A note on this clone: Gene names denote mouse genes. The CDR3 goes on 1 residue after the read ends, and that part is filled in from the germline J gene. The chain couples TRBV26 to TRBJ2-7; 11 positions agree with TRBD1. The germline V gene has CDR1 KGHPV and CDR2 FQNQEV (reference sequence). There are 15 residues in the CDR3. V lost 2 bases and J lost 7; bases outside the gene matches: 7. This chain's CDR3 is CASSLTGTGGEEQYF. CDR3 DNA (partial): TGTGCCAGCAGTCTGACCGGGACAGGGGGTGAGGAACAGTAC.

A few counts support this clone. Each gene name is a mouse one. The CDR3 end lies 1 residue beyond the end of the read and is filled in from the germline J gene. The chain uses TRBV16 and TRBJ2-7; TRBD2 matches at 8 bases. CDR1 and CDR2 (germline): SGHSA, FRNQAP. The CDR3 contains 14 residues. V lost 3 bases and J lost 0; bases outside the gene matches: 1. The part of the CDR3 DNA that was read is TGTGCAAGCAGCTTTACTGGGGGCTCCTATGAACAGTAC. This sequence encodes CASSFTGGSYEQY. The whole CDR3 sequence reads CASSFTGGSYEQYF.

Remarks on this clone: Each gene name is a mouse one. The missing CDR3 end, 1 residue past where the read stops, is filled in from the germline J gene. The chain has TRBV13-3 and TRBJ2-3, with D uncertain. The CDR3 runs 14 residues. Germline V lookup: CDR1 NNHDY, CDR2 SYVADS. Trimming shortened V by 1 base and J by 0 bases, and 6 bases separated the two germline ends. The CDR3 protein is CASSDRSSAETLYF. Incomplete CDR3 DNA: TGTGCCAGCAGTGATCGCAGTAGTGCAGAAACGCTGTAT.

A remark on this clone: These gene names are mouse names. Read data end 1 residue before the CDR3 end; the end is taken from the germline J gene. The rearrangement uses TRBV3 and TRBJ2-7; 12 nucleotides line up with TRBD2. Germline V gene lookup returns CDR1 SNHLY and CDR2 FYNGKV (reference sequence). The CDR3 sequence is 14 residues long. V shed 4 bases and J 6 bases; nucleotides not matched to a gene: 4. CDR3 DNA (partial): TGTGCCAGCAGCTCGACTGGGGGGGCGATTGAACAGTAC. This sequence encodes CASSSTGGAIEQY. Given in full, the CDR3 is CASSSTGGAIEQYF.